The clone carrying this TCR beta chain has just a few counts. Germline V lookup: CDR1 SGHNT, CDR2 YENEEA. The CDR3 is 16 residues long. V shed 3 bases, J shed 7 bases, and the junction held 6 bases outside the gene matches. This sample stems from a study of blood T cells in healthy people across ages. Through a sample-barcoded 5' primer and a J-beta primer mix, a second PCR was run for about 6 to 11 cycles. TCRdb reprocessed the 5' RACE reads with MiXCR, giving one entry per CDR3 protein. The table shows fewer than 900,000 distinct CDR3 sequences, with around 40% occurring only once. The chain combines TRBV11-3 with TRBJ2-3; TRBD2 matches 14 bases. The sequence was obtained from an older woman in good health. Sequencing was done on a sample of blood. CDR3 loop: CASSFRGTSGSNTQYF. The CDR3 nucleotides are TGTGCCAGCAGCTTCCGCGGGACTAGCGGGAGTAATACGCAGTATTTT.